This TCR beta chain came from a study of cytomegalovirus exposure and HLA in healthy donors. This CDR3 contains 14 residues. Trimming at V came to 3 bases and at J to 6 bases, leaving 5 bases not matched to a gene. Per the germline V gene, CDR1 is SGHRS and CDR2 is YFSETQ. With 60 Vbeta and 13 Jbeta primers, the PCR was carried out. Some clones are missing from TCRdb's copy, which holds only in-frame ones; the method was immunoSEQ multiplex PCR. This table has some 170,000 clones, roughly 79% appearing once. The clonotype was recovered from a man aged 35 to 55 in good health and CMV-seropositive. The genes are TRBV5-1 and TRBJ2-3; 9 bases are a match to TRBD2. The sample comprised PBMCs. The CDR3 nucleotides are TGCGCCAGCAGCTCGACTAGCGGTAGGGATACGCAGTATTTT. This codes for CASSSTSGRDTQYF.